This TCR beta chain was retrieved from a study of early T cells in non-severe SARS-CoV-2 infection. Turning to the study itself: Unpaired chains resulted from sequencing bulk RNA of unsorted whole blood.

A few counts support this clonotype. The antigen is unknown. CDR3 size: 14 residues. Trimming left V 0 bases short and J 5 bases short, with 10 bases between. Looked up from germline, CDR1 is SQVTM and CDR2 is ANQGSEA. Study-wide points: The matching step, a VDJdb search, favored anti-spike CD8 responses and missed private and CD4 specificities.

Individually, cDNA molecules had unique molecular identifiers attached to them. MiXCR, applied by TCRdb to the 5' RACE reads, yields one record per CDR3 protein. The table records 45,000 to 55,000 distinct CDR3 sequences, under 14% of them present only once. The specimen sequenced was whole blood. This clonotype was obtained from an adult who was a healthcare worker with PCR-confirmed SARS-CoV-2 infection or an uninfected control (not recorded which). The rearrangement links TRBV29-1 to TRBJ2-2, with D maybe TRBD2 (5 bases). CDR3 amino acids: CSVEDPPGTGELFF. CDR3 nucleotide sequence: TGCAGCGTTGAAGATCCCCCGGGAACCGGGGAGCTGTTTTTT.